These 10 T cell receptor beta chains were sequenced from one sample in a study of blood T cell repertoires in COVID-19. This table comes from immunoSEQ multiplex PCR, and its TCRdb copy is limited to in-frame clones, with some not included. The sample consists of around 200,000 clones, 80% to 90% of them appearing once. The sequenced material came from peripheral blood. These receptors originate from an elderly man with acute or convalescent COVID-19.

This chain joins TRBV7-6 and TRBJ2-5; no clear D gene. The CDR3 contains 12 residues. Trimming pared 1 base from V and 5 bases from J, leaving 5 bases between. The germline CDR1 and CDR2 sequences are SGHVS and FNYEAQ. The CDR3 nucleotides read TGTGCCAGCAGCTTAGGTTATGAGACCCAGTACTTC. Its protein is CASSLGYETQYF. Looking up the rest from reference TRBV7-6 and TRBJ2-5 gives the full variable domain: GAGVSQSPRYKVTKRGQDVALRCDPISGHVSLYWYRQALGQGPEFLTYFNYEAQQDKSGLPNDRFSAERPEGSISTLTIQRTEQRDSAMYRCASSLGYETQYFGPGTRLLVL.

The chain has TRBV28 and TRBJ1-1; D is ambiguous. The CDR3 loop spans 11 amino acids. Between the trimmed V and J ends, which lost 11 bases and 2 bases, there was a span of 9 bases. Germline loops: CDR1 MDHEN, CDR2 SYDVKM. The CDR3 spells CAAALNTEAFF. The CDR3 nucleotides are TGTGCCGCGGCCCTTAACACTGAAGCTTTCTTT. Based on the CDR3 plus reference TRBV28 and TRBJ1-1, the full variable domain is DVKVTQSSRYLVKRTGEKVFLECVQDMDHENMFWYRQDPGLGLRLIYFSYDVKMKEKGDIPEGYSVSREKKERFSLILESASTNQTSMYLCAAALNTEAFFGQGTRLTVV.

This chain uses TRBV18 with TRBJ2-1; 8 positions agree with TRBD2. This CDR3 comprises 16 residues. V lost 3 bases, J lost 8 bases, and 12 bases stayed unmatched. Germline V gene lookup returns CDR1 KGHSH and CDR2 LQKENI. The CDR3 is CASSPRGGTISDEQFF. The CDR3 coding sequence is TGTGCCAGCTCACCCCGGGGGGGTACCATCTCGGATGAGCAGTTCTTC. The variable domain in full, with the rest retrieved from reference TRBV18 and TRBJ2-1, is NAGVMQNPRHLVRRRGQEARLRCSPMKGHSHVYWYRQLPEEGLKFMVYLQKENIIDESGMPKERFSAEFPKEGPSILRIQQVVRGDSAAYFCASSPRGGTISDEQFFGPGTRLTVL.

This clone was recorded a few times. DNA of the CDR3: TGTGCCTGGGGCCGTCAGGGGAATTCACCCCTCCACTTT. This encodes CAWGRQGNSPLHF. The chain uses TRBV30 and TRBJ1-6, with a possible D match to TRBD1 (6 bases). The CDR3 loop spans 13 amino acids. V was pared by 5 bases and J by 7 bases, with 12 bases between. Germline CDR1 reads GTSNPN; CDR2 reads SVGIG (reference sequence). The whole variable domain, remainder taken from reference TRBV30 and TRBJ1-6, is SQTIHQWPATLVQPVGSPLSLECTVEGTSNPNLYWYRQAAGRGLQLLFYSVGIGQISSEVPQNLSASRPQDRQFILSSKKLLLSDSGFYLCAWGRQGNSPLHFGNGTRLTVT.

This sequence joins TRBV29-1 and TRBJ2-5; TRBD2 might be the D (5 bases). This CDR3 has 14 residues. Trimming shortened V by 2 bases and J by 4 bases, and 14 bases separated the two germline ends. CDR1 and CDR2 (germline): SQVTM, ANQGSEA. CDR3 amino acids: CSVESQYAGETQYF. In DNA, the CDR3 is TGCAGCGTTGAAAGTCAGTATGCGGGAGAGACCCAGTACTTC.

The chain employs TRBV28 and TRBJ1-4; TRBD1 is a possible D gene (6 bases). The germline V gene has CDR1 MDHEN and CDR2 SYDVKM. CDR3 length: 16 residues. Trimming removed 3 bases from V and 3 bases from J, with 14 bases in between. The CDR3 loop is CASSFSRGASNEKLFF. The CDR3 DNA sequence: TGTGCCAGCAGTTTCAGTCGGGGGGCTTCTAATGAAAAACTGTTTTTT. Drawing the rest from reference TRBV28 and TRBJ1-4, the complete variable domain is DVKVTQSSRYLVKRTGEKVFLECVQDMDHENMFWYRQDPGLGLRLIYFSYDVKMKEKGDIPEGYSVSREKKERFSLILESASTNQTSMYLCASSFSRGASNEKLFFGSGTQLSVL.

This chain joins TRBV6-1 and TRBJ2-7; the match to TRBD2 covers 7 bases. With V trimmed by 1 base and J by 5 bases, 8 bases remained unmatched. Germline lookup yields CDR1 MNHNS and CDR2 SASEGT. The CDR3 runs to 15 residues. The CDR3 reads CASSEGWGGNNEQYF. CDR3 bases: TGTGCCAGCAGTGAAGGATGGGGGGGAAATAACGAGCAGTACTTC.

The chain is built from TRBV10-3 and TRBJ1-6, with D possibly being TRBD1 (6 bases). Trimming left V 3 bases short and J 7 bases short, with 10 bases between. The CDR3 has 14 amino acids. Looked up from germline, CDR1 is ENHRY and CDR2 is SYGVKD. CDR3 sequence: CAISDVTGNSPLHF. In DNA, the CDR3 is TGTGCCATCAGTGATGTGACAGGAAATTCACCCCTCCACTTT.

In DNA form, the CDR3 reads TGTGCCAGCAGCTTCCAGGGGGCGCAAGCAGAGACCCAGTACTTC. It yields the protein CASSFQGAQAETQYF. The chain links TRBV13 to TRBJ2-5, with 8 bases that match TRBD1. CDR1 and CDR2 (germline): PRHDT, FYEKMQ (reference sequence). The CDR3 runs to 15 residues. The ends lost 3 bases at V and 4 bases at J; junction bases unmatched: 7.

The chain recombines TRBV28 with TRBJ2-7, with D perhaps matching TRBD1 (5 bases). Trimming took 3 bases from V and 5 from J, leaving 11 bases between them. The CDR3 is 13 amino acids. The germline CDR1 and CDR2 sequences are MDHEN and SYDVKM. CDR3 DNA sequence: TGTGCCAGCAGTTTGATACAGGATAACGAGCAGTACTTC. Protein: CASSLIQDNEQYF.